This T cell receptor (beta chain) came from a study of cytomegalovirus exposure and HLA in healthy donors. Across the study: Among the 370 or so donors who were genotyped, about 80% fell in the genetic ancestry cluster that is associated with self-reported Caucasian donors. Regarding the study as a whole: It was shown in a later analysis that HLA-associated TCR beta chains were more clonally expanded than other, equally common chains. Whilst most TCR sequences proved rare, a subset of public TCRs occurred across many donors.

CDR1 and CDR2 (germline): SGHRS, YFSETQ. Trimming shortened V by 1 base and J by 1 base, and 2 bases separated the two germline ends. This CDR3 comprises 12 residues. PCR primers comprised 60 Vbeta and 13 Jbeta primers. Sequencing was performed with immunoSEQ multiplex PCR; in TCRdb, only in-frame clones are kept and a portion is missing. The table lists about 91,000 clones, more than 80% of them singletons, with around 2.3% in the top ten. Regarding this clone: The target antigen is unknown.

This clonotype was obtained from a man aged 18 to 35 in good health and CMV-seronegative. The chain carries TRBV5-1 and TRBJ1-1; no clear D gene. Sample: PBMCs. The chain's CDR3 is CASSLQNTEAFF. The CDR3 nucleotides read TGCGCCAGCAGCTTGCAGAACACTGAAGCTTTCTTT.